The rows below give T cell receptor beta chains drawn from one sample of a study of cytomegalovirus exposure and HLA in healthy donors. Sequenced by immunoSEQ multiplex PCR; TCRdb stores in-frame clones only, minus some. The table has some 150,000 clones, less than 90% seen once. The sample taken for sequencing was PBMCs. These receptors were taken from a man aged 40-49 years in good health and CMV-seronegative. CDR3s include the opening cysteine and the closing phenylalanine or tryptophan. The D gene is left open where the match is weak. Rows give clone size only sometimes, using once, few, many, or a class for an expanded clone.

TRBJ2-7,TRBD1,-,TRBV29-1,TGCAGCGTTGAAGGGGTGCGGACAGGGAGTTACGAGCAGTACTTC,CSVEGVRTGSYEQYF
TRBJ2-4,TRBD2,-,TRBV11-2,TGTGCCAGCAGCGCATCGGGAGGGGGGGTCAAAAACATTCAGTACTTC,CASSASGGGVKNIQYF
TRBJ2-2,-,few,TRBV7-2,TGTGCCAGCAGCTCCCGGGGTAGCGGGAACACCGGGGAGCTGTTTTTT,CASSSRGSGNTGELFF
TRBJ1-3,TRBD1,-,TRBV5-4,TGTGCCAGCAGCTTGGACAGGGGGTCTGGAAACACCATATATTTT,CASSLDRGSGNTIYF
TRBJ2-7,-,-,TRBV5-1,TGCGCCAGCAGCGCAGGTCGGCGGGACGAGCAGTACTTC,CASSAGRRDEQYF
TRBJ2-7,-,-,TRBV7-7,TGTGCTAGCAGCTTAGGGGAGGGGGTGCCTTACGAGCAGTACTTC,CASSLGEGVPYEQYF
TRBJ2-3,TRBD2,-,TRBV4-3,TGCGCCAGCAGCCAAGATGAGCTAGCGGGTACAGATACGCAGTATTTT,CASSQDELAGTDTQYF
TRBJ2-7,-,-,TRBV5-4,TGTGCCAGCAGCGCGCAGGGTTTCCGGGAGCAGTACTTC,CASSAQGFREQYF
TRBJ1-3,-,-,TRBV30,TGTGCCTGGAGTGTACTAAGCTCTGGAAACACCATATATTTT,CAWSVLSSGNTIYF
TRBJ2-2,-,-,TRBV4-3,TGCGCCAGCAGCCAAGAGAGGTCAGGGATAACCGGGGAGCTGTTTTTT,CASSQERSGITGELFF
TRBJ1-5,-,once,TRBV13,TGTGCCAGCAGCTTAGGCCTCGGATTAAAGGGGCAGCCCCAGCATTTT,CASSLGLGLKGQPQHF
TRBJ2-3,TRBD2,medium-sized,TRBV29-1,TGCAGCGCGAATGCGGGAGGGCCTGCGGATACGCAGTATTTT,CSANAGGPADTQYF
TRBJ2-2,-,once,TRBV7-9,TGTGCCAGCAGCTTACCCCCAGGTAGCGCGTACACCGGGGAGCTGTTTTTT,CASSLPPGSAYTGELFF
TRBJ1-1,-,-,TRBV2,TGTGCCAGCAGTGCAGGGGCGAACACTGAAGCTTTCTTT,CASSAGANTEAFF
TRBJ2-5,-,once,TRBV5-1,TGCGCCAGCAGCTTGGAGGTTCCTAGCATTTGGGAGACCCAGTACTTC,CASSLEVPSIWETQYF
TRBJ1-2,-,few,TRBV28,TGTGCCAGCAGTTCCCCTCCGTTCTATGGCTACACCTTC,CASSSPPFYGYTF
TRBJ2-7,-,few,TRBV27,TGTGCCAGCAGTTTCCTTCCCTACGAGCAGTACTTC,CASSFLPYEQYF
TRBJ1-1,-,-,TRBV28,TGTGCCAGCAGGGATCCGGGTGGGGGAGGGACTGAAGCTTTCTTT,CASRDPGGGGTEAFF
TRBJ2-7,TRBD2,once,TRBV11-3,TGTGCCAGCAGCTTAGGTCCAGCGGGAGTCAACGAGCAGTACTTC,CASSLGPAGVNEQYF
TRBJ1-1,-,-,TRBV23-1,TGCGCCATCCCACTCCAACCGAACACTGAAGCTTTCTTT,CAIPLQPNTEAFF
TRBJ1-6,-,few,TRBV7-9,TGTGCCAGCAGCCCACGGGGCTATAATTCACCCCTCCACTTT,CASSPRGYNSPLHF
TRBJ1-5,-,once,TRBV28,TGTGCCAGCAGTTTAGGTGTGGGGGCTCGTCAGCCCCAGCATTTT,CASSLGVGARQPQHF
TRBJ2-7,TRBD1,-,TRBV19,TGTGCCAGTAGTCCACTCCCGGGACAGGGCCACGAGCAGTACTTC,CASSPLPGQGHEQYF
TRBJ2-5,TRBD1,-,TRBV7-9,TGTGCCAGCAGCTCAGTCGACAGGGGCGCGGAGACCCAGTACTTC,CASSSVDRGAETQYF
TRBJ1-4,-,-,TRBV6-6,TGTGCCAGCAGTTACACAGCCCTTACTTATGAAAAACTGTTTTTT,CASSYTALTYEKLFF
TRBJ2-3,-,-,TRBV5-1,TGCGCCAGCAGCTTGGATTGGGGGCAAGCCACAGATACGCAGTATTTT,CASSLDWGQATDTQYF
TRBJ2-7,TRBD2,-,TRBV11-2,TGTGCCAGCAGCCCCGGGACTAGCGGGACAAACGAGCAGTACTTC,CASSPGTSGTNEQYF